The present entry profiles one TCR beta chain with its context. The data are from a study of T cells expressing NK-cell markers. Researchers built TCR beta cDNA using 5'RACE template switching with UMIs. TCRdb reprocessed the 5' RACE reads; each CDR3 protein has one entry and no DNA is given. Here the sample table reports about half a million distinct CDR3 sequences. The germline CDR1 and CDR2 sequences are SQVTM and ANQGSEA. The CDR3 runs 15 residues. Sequenced input: blood T cells: a sorted CD56 or NKG2C T cell subset, CD4+ or CD8+ T cells, or bulk PBMC T cells (not recorded which). The receptor was isolated from a woman between 50 and 59 years old in good health. The V gene is TRBV29-1, the J gene TRBJ2-1; TCRdb selects TRBD2, and the lack of DNA leaves this call unchecked. The CDR3 here is CSVEVAGGSYNEQFF.